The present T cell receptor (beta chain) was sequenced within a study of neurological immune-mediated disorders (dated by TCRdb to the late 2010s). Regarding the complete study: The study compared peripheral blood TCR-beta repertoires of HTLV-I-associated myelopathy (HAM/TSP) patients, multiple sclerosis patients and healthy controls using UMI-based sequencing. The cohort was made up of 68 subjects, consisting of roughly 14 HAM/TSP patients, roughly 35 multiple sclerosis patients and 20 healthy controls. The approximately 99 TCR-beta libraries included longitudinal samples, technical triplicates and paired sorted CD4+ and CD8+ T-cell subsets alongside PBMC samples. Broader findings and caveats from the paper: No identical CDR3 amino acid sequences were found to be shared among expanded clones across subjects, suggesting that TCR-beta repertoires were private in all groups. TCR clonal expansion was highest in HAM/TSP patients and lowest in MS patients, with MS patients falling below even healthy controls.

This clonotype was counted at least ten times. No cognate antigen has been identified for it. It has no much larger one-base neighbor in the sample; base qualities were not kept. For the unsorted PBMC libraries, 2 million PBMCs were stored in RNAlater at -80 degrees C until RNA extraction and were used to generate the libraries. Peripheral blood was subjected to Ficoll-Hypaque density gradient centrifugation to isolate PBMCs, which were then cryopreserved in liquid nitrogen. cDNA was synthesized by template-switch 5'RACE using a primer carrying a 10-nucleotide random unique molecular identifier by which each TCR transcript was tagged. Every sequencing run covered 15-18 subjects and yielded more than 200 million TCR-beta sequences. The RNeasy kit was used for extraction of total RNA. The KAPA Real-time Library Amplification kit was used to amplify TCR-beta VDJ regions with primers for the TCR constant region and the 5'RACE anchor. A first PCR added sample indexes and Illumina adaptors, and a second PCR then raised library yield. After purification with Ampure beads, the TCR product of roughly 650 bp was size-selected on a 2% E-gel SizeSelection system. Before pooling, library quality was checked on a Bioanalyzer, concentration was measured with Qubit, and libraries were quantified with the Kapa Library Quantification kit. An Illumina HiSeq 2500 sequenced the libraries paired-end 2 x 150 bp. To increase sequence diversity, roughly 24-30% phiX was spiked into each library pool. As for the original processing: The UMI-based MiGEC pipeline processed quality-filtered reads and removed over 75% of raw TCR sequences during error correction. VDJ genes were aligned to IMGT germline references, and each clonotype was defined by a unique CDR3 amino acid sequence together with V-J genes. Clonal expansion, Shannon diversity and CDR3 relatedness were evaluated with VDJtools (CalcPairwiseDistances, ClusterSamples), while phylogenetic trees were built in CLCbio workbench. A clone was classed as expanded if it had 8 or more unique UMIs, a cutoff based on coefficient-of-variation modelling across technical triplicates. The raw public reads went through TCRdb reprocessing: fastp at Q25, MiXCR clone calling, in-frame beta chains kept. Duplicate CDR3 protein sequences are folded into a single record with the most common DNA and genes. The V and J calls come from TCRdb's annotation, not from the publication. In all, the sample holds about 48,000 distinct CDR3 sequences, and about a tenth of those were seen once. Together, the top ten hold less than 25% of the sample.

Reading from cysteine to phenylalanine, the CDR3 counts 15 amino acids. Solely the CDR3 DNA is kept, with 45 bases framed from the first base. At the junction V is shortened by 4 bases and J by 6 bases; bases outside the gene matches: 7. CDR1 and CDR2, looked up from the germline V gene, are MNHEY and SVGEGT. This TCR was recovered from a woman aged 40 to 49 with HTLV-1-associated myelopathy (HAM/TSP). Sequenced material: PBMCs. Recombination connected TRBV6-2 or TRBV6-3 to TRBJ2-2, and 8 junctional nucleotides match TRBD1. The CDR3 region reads CASSFYNRGAGELFF. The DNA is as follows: TGTGCCAGCAGTTTCTACAACAGGGGGGCCGGGGAGCTGTTTTTT.